Listed below are T cell receptor beta chains from one sample, sequenced in a study of CD8 T cells in Susac syndrome. One entry per CDR3 protein, called by TCRdb with MiXCR from the immunoSEQ multiplex PCR reads. The sample includes 150,000 to 200,000 distinct CDR3 sequences, roughly 95% of them seen just once. Sequences were obtained from CD8+ T cells from PBMCs. The receptors were sampled from a human donor with multiple sclerosis. CDR3s include the opening cysteine and the closing phenylalanine or tryptophan. Fields, in order: CDR3 protein, V gene, clone size. Part of the rows lack a size; the others show once, few, many or a class for expanded clones.

cdr3_aa: CASSQDVGQPYNEQFF
v_call: TRBV3-1
clone_size: NA

cdr3_aa: CASSVATRDNPNNEQFF
v_call: TRBV9
clone_size: once

cdr3_aa: CASSPPGTTYNEQFF
v_call: TRBV28
clone_size: NA

cdr3_aa: CASGGTSGPLGDEQFF
v_call: TRBV3-1
clone_size: NA

cdr3_aa: CACSAGVSNQPQHF
v_call: TRBV30
clone_size: NA

cdr3_aa: CASSYNSDRGYEQYF
v_call: TRBV6-6
clone_size: NA

cdr3_aa: CASSQQGARAKNIQYF
v_call: TRBV4-2
clone_size: NA

cdr3_aa: CSVVSGNTEAFF
v_call: TRBV29-1
clone_size: NA

cdr3_aa: CASSQGQELWADIQYF
v_call: TRBV3-1
clone_size: NA

cdr3_aa: CASSQDLADYGYTF
v_call: TRBV3-1
clone_size: NA

cdr3_aa: CSARVQTDPNYGYTF
v_call: TRBV20-1
clone_size: NA

cdr3_aa: CASSEDRGSEAFF
v_call: TRBV7-2
clone_size: NA

cdr3_aa: CASSVGRYQETQYF
v_call: TRBV9
clone_size: NA

cdr3_aa: CASSVGGWGNQPQHF
v_call: TRBV27
clone_size: NA

cdr3_aa: CASSLGRDNEQFF
v_call: TRBV27
clone_size: NA

cdr3_aa: CSVEDQVVGETQYF
v_call: TRBV29-1
clone_size: NA

cdr3_aa: CASSFYYNEQFF
v_call: TRBV5-6
clone_size: NA

cdr3_aa: CSARVRGNYGYTF
v_call: TRBV20-1
clone_size: NA

cdr3_aa: CSVLTGNYGYTF
v_call: TRBV29-1
clone_size: NA

cdr3_aa: CASSLGDRVIEQYF
v_call: TRBV5-6
clone_size: NA

cdr3_aa: CASRIQGQTYEQYF
v_call: TRBV28
clone_size: NA

cdr3_aa: CSARDRGAGYGYTF
v_call: TRBV20-1
clone_size: NA

cdr3_aa: CASSFVPGGMNTEAFF
v_call: TRBV13
clone_size: once

cdr3_aa: CASSLANQPQHF
v_call: TRBV7-9
clone_size: NA

cdr3_aa: CASSEAPEPATYEQYF
v_call: TRBV2
clone_size: NA

cdr3_aa: CAWSDEGRENYGYTF
v_call: TRBV30
clone_size: NA

cdr3_aa: CAISGPGRVTQYF
v_call: TRBV10-3
clone_size: NA

cdr3_aa: CASTEATGAAYGYTF
v_call: TRBV2
clone_size: once

cdr3_aa: CASSLLGLAYEQYF
v_call: TRBV12-3/TRBV12-4
clone_size: NA

cdr3_aa: CASSPIERTPYEQYF
v_call: TRBV14
clone_size: NA

cdr3_aa: CSAFSETYEQYF
v_call: TRBV29-1
clone_size: NA

cdr3_aa: CAWTHPPGTAYGYTF
v_call: TRBV30
clone_size: NA

cdr3_aa: CASSEALLGLRDNEQFF
v_call: TRBV6-1
clone_size: NA

cdr3_aa: CASSQEVQHYEQYF
v_call: TRBV14
clone_size: NA

cdr3_aa: CASSQRTASSYNEQFF
v_call: TRBV27
clone_size: NA

cdr3_aa: CASSSRGGSKNIQYF
v_call: TRBV27
clone_size: NA

cdr3_aa: CASSLVAGQGVGYTF
v_call: TRBV7-9
clone_size: NA

cdr3_aa: CASSVSTGANYGYTF
v_call: TRBV6-4
clone_size: NA

cdr3_aa: CASSVLGPHNEQFF
v_call: TRBV12-3/TRBV12-4
clone_size: NA

cdr3_aa: CASRGRVNTEAFF
v_call: TRBV6-5
clone_size: few

cdr3_aa: CASSPRGQDYGYTF
v_call: TRBV9
clone_size: NA

cdr3_aa: CSVFRDWNEQFF
v_call: TRBV29-1
clone_size: NA

cdr3_aa: CASSRLGQGDTEAFF
v_call: TRBV4-1
clone_size: NA

cdr3_aa: CSREISYEQYF
v_call: TRBV20-1
clone_size: NA

cdr3_aa: CASRGDMDYEQYF
v_call: TRBV6-5
clone_size: NA

cdr3_aa: CASSLARWGGRPNTEAFF
v_call: TRBV3-1
clone_size: NA

cdr3_aa: CASSVVASGSNEQFF
v_call: TRBV27
clone_size: NA

cdr3_aa: CASSRTVPNTGELFF
v_call: TRBV12-3/TRBV12-4
clone_size: NA

cdr3_aa: CASSFISHEQYF
v_call: TRBV7-8
clone_size: NA

cdr3_aa: CASSYGIGSDTQYF
v_call: TRBV6-5
clone_size: NA